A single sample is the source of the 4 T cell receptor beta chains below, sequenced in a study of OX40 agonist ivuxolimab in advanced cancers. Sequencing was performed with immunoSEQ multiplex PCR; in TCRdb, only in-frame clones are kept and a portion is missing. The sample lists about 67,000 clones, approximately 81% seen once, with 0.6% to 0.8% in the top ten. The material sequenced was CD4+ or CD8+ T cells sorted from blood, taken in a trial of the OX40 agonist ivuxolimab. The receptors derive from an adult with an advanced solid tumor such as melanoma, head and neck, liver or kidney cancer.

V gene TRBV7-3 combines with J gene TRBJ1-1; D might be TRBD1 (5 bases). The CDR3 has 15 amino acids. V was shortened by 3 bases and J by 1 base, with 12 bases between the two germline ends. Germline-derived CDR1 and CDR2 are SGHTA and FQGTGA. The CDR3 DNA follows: TGTGCCAGCAGCTTTCTGGGGCAGGGGAACACTGAAGCTTTCTTT. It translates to CASSFLGQGNTEAFF. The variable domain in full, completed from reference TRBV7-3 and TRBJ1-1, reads GAGVSQTPSNKVTEKGKYVELRCDPISGHTALYWYRQSLGQGPEFLIYFQGTGAADDSGLPNDRFFAVRPEGSVSTLKIQRTERGDSAVYLCASSFLGQGNTEAFFGQGTRLTVV.

CDR3 bases: TGTGCCAGCAGTGGCTTCGGTCGGAGGAACACCATATATTTT. Encoded protein: CASSGFGRRNTIYF. The genes are TRBV2 and TRBJ1-3; no firm D call. V gave up 4 bases and J gave up 7 bases, with 14 bases separating them. CDR1 and CDR2 (germline): SNHLY, FYNNEI. CDR3 length: 14 amino acids.

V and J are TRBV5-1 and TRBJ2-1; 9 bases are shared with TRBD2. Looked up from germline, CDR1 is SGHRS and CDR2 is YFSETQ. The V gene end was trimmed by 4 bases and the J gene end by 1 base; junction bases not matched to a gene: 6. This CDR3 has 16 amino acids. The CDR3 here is CASSGAGGPSYNEQFF. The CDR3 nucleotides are TGCGCCAGCAGCGGGGCGGGGGGGCCGTCCTACAATGAGCAGTTCTTC.

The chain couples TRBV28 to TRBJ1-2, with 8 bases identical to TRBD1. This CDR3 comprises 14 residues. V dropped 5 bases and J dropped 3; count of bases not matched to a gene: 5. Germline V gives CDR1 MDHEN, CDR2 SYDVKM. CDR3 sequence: CASSPSGGDYGYTF. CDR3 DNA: TGTGCCAGCAGTCCCTCAGGGGGCGACTATGGCTACACCTTC.